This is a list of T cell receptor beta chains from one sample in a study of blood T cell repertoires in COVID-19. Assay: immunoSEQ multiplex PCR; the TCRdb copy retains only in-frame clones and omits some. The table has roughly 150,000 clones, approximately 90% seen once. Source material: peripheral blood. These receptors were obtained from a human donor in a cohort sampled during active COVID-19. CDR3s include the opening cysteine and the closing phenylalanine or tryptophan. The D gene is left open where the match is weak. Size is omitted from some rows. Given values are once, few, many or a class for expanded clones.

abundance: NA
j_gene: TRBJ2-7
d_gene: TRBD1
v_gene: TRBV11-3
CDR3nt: TGTGCCAGCAGCCCCGGACAGGGGGTCTCCTACGAGCAGTACTTC
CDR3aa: CASSPGQGVSYEQYF

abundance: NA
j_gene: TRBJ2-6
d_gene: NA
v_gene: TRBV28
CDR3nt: TGTGCCAGCGGACGGGACTCTGGGGCCAACGTCCTGACTTTC
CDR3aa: CASGRDSGANVLTF

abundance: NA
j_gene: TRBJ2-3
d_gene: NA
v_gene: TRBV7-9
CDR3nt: TGTGCCAGCATTGCGGCAGGGTCAGATACGCAGTATTTT
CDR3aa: CASIAAGSDTQYF

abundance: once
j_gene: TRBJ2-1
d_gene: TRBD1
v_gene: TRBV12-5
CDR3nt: TGTGCTAGTGGCCCCGGACAGGGCCGTTCGGAGCAGTTCTTC
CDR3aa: CASGPGQGRSEQFF

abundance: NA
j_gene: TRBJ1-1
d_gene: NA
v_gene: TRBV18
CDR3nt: TGTGCCAGCTCACCGCAGGGTGTTTCGGACACTGAAGCTTTCTTT
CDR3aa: CASSPQGVSDTEAFF

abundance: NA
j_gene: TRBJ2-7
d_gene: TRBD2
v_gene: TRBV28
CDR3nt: TGTGCCAGCACCAGACTAGCGGGTTCTTACGAGCAGTACTTC
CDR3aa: CASTRLAGSYEQYF

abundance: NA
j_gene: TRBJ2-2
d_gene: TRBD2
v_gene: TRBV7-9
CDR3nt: TGTGCCAGCAGCTTTAGGCTAGCGGGGGCCGGGGAGCTGTTTTTT
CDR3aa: CASSFRLAGAGELFF

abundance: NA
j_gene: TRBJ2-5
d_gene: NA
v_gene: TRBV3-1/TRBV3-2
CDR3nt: TGTGCCAGCAGCCAACTCGCCGGACAAGGGACCCAGTACTTC
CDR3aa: CASSQLAGQGTQYF

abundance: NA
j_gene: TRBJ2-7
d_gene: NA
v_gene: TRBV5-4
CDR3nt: TGTGCCAGCAGCGCCCCGGACTCCTTTTCCTACGAGCAGTACTTC
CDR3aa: CASSAPDSFSYEQYF

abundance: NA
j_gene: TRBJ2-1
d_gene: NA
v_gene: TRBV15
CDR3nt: TGTGCCACCAGCCCCCCAGCGGTTTCCTACAATGAGCAGTTCTTC
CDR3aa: CATSPPAVSYNEQFF

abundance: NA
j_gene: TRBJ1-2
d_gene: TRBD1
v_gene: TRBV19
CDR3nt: TGTGCCAGCCAGGACAGGGGGCTTGGATATGGCTACACCTTC
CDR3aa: CASQDRGLGYGYTF

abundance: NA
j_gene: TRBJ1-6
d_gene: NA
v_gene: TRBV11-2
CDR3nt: TGTGCCAGCAGCTTAGATAGTCCAAGTAGTTCACCCCTCCACTTT
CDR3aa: CASSLDSPSSSPLHF

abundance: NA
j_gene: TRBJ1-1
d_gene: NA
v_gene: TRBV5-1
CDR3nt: TGCGCCAGCAGGCGGGGGTTGGGCACTGAAGCTTTCTTT
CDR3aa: CASRRGLGTEAFF

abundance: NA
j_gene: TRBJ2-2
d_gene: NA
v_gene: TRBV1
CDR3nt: TGCACCAGCAGCCAAGAGGGGCAGGGCCTATCCACCGGGGAGCTGTTTTTT
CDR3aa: CTSSQEGQGLSTGELFF

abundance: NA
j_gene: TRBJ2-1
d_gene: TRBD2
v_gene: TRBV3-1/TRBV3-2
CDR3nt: TGTGCCAGCAGCCGCACAAACGGGGGGGCAGGTGAGCAGTTCTTC
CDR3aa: CASSRTNGGAGEQFF

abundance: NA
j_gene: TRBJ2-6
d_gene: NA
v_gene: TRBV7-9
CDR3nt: TGTGCCAGCAGCCCGGGGAACAGGGCAAGCTCTGGGGCCAACGTCCTGACTTTC
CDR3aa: CASSPGNRASSGANVLTF

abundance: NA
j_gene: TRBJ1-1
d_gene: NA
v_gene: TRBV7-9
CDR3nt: TGTGCCAGCAGCCCAATCGACAAATCAGGCGGGGACGCTGAAGCTTTCTTT
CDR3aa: CASSPIDKSGGDAEAFF

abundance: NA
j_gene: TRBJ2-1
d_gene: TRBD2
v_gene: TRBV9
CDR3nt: TGTGCCAGCAGCGGACTAGCGGGGGGGAGCTCCTACAATGAGCAGTTCTTC
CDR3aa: CASSGLAGGSSYNEQFF

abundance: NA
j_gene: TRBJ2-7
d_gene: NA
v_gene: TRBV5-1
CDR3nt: TGCGCCAGCAGCGGCACAGGGTCAAGGGCAGGATACGAGCAGTACTTC
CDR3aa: CASSGTGSRAGYEQYF

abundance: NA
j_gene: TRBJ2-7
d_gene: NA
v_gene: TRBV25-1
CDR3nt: TGTGCCAGCAGTGAGGGCAGGGACTACGAGCAGTACTTC
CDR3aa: CASSEGRDYEQYF

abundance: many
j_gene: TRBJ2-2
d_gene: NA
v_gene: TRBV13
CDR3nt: TGTGCCAGCAGCTTACAAGGGCGGGCCGGGGAGCTGTTTTTT
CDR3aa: CASSLQGRAGELFF

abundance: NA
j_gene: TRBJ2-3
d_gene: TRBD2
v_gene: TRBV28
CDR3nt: TGTGCCAGCAGTTCCCCTAGCGGAGACACAGATACGCAGTATTTT
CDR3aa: CASSSPSGDTDTQYF

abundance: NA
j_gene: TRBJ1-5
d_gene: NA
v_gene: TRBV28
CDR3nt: TGTGCCAGCCAAACGGGTCACAGGGACCGGGGCAATCAGCCCCAGCATTTT
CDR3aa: CASQTGHRDRGNQPQHF

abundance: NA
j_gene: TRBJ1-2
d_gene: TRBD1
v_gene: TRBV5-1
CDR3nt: TGCGCCAGCAGCTCGACAGGGGTCTATGGCTACACCTTC
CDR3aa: CASSSTGVYGYTF

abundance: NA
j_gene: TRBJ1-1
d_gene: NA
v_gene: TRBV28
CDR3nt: TGTGCCAGCAGTTTACACGGGGGGTGGAACACTGAAGCTTTCTTT
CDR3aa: CASSLHGGWNTEAFF

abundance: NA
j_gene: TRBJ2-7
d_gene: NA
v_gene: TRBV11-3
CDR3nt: TGTGCCAGCAGCTTAGGGCGTGGTCCCGGGGGTTACGAGCAGTACTTC
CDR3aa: CASSLGRGPGGYEQYF

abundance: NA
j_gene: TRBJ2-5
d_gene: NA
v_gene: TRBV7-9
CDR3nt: TGTGCCAGCAGCTCGCCCTTAGGGGGTCCCGAGACCCAGTACTTC
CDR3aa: CASSSPLGGPETQYF

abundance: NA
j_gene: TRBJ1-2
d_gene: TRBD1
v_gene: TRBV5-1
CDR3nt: TGCGCCAGCAGCCCCGGACAGGGCGACGGCTACACCTTC
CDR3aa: CASSPGQGDGYTF

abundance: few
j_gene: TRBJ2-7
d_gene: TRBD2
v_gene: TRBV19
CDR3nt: TGTGCCAGTAGTCCCTGGACTAGCGGGAGCTACGAGCAGTACTTC
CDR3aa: CASSPWTSGSYEQYF

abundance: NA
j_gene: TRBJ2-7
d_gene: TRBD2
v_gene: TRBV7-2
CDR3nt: TGTGCCAGCAGCCCGATGGCTAGCGGGAGAGGGTACGAGCAGTACTTC
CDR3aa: CASSPMASGRGYEQYF

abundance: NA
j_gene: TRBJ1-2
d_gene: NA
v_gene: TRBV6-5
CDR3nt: TGTGCCAGCAGTTACTCGACGGACATTGGCTACACCTTC
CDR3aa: CASSYSTDIGYTF

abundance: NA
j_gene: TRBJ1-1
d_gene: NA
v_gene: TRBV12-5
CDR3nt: TGTGCTAGTCGGGGGGCGCTCGGCCGAACTGAAGCTTTCTTT
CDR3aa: CASRGALGRTEAFF

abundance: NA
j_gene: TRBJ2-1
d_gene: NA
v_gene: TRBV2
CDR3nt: TGTGCCAGCATCGGTGGGAGAACCTCCAATGAGCAGTTCTTC
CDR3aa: CASIGGRTSNEQFF

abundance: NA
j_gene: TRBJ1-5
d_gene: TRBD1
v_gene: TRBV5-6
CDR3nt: TGTGCCAGCAGCACCCGGGACAGGGGTGGACAGCCCCAGCATTTT
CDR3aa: CASSTRDRGGQPQHF

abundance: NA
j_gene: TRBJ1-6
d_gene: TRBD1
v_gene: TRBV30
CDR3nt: TGTGCCTGGGAGACAGGGCGAGGGAATTCACCCCTCCACTTT
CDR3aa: CAWETGRGNSPLHF

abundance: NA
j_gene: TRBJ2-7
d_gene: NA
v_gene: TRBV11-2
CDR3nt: TGTGCCAGCAGCCTCCTCGGTAGTCGCTACGAGCAGTACTTC
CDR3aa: CASSLLGSRYEQYF

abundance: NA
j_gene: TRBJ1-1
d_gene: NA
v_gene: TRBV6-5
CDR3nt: TGTGCCAGCAGAGCGCCGGGACAGAACACTGAAGCTTTCTTT
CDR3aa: CASRAPGQNTEAFF

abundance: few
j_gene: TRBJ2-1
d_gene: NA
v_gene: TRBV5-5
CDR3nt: TGTGCCAGCGAGGGCAATGAGCAGTTCTTC
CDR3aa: CASEGNEQFF

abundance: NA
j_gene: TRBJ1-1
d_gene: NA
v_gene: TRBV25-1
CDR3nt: TGTGCCAGCATGATAGGGGTGGACACTGAAGCTTTCTTT
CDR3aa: CASMIGVDTEAFF

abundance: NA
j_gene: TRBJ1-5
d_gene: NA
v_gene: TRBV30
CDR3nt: TGTGCCTGGAGTGTACCGGGAGGGAGCAATCAGCCCCAGCATTTT
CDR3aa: CAWSVPGGSNQPQHF

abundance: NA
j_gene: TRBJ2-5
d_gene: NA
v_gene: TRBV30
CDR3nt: TGTGCCTGGAGTATACGTAGAGAAGAGACCCAGTACTTC
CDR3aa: CAWSIRREETQYF